Following are 7 T cell receptor beta chains from one sample sequenced in a study of Ad26.COV2.S vaccination and SARS-CoV-2 variants. Stated treatment: roughly 20 received Ad26.COV2.S at low or high dose, single or two shots; roughly 5 received placebo; per-sample allocation not given. Sampling occurred on day 63 after the first vaccine or placebo injection. The data were produced by immunoSEQ multiplex PCR, yet TCRdb's version contains in-frame clones alone and is incomplete. The data contain around 300,000 clones, about 85% of them seen just once; the ten biggest clones take up 6.4%. Sequenced here: peripheral blood, sampled in a trial of Ad26.COV2.S vaccine versus placebo. The origin of the receptors is a person between 18 and 65 years old who received the Ad26.COV2.S COVID-19 vaccine or a placebo.

The rearrangement uses TRBV7-2 and TRBJ1-2; 8 bases match TRBD1. In germline, CDR1 is SGHTA, CDR2 FQGNSA. Trimming took 5 bases from V and 6 from J; bases not matched to a gene: 14. This CDR3 is 16 amino acids long. CDR3 DNA: TGTGCCAGCAGCCAAACCATCAGGGGGCTCGGGGATGGCTACACCTTC. It codes for CASSQTIRGLGDGYTF.

The rearrangement joins TRBV28 to TRBJ1-2; the D is unclear. The CDR3 spans 12 residues. From germline, CDR1 is MDHEN and CDR2 SYDVKM. Trimming took off 3 bases at V and 4 bases at J, with 6 bases between the two ends. This chain's CDR3 is CASSFGFYGYTF. Written as DNA, the CDR3 is TGTGCCAGCAGTTTCGGATTCTATGGCTACACCTTC.

In DNA, the CDR3 is TGTGCCAGTATAGTCGGGCGGTCTGAAGCTTTCTTT. Translating gives CASIVGRSEAFF. This rearrangement joins TRBV19 to TRBJ1-1; D is unclear. Germline V lookup: CDR1 LNHDA, CDR2 SQIVND (reference sequence). The length of the CDR3 is 12 residues. V lost 7 bases to trimming and J lost 6 bases, with 12 bases between them.

The chain links TRBV12-3 or TRBV12-4 to TRBJ2-7, with 9 nucleotides matching TRBD1. CDR3 length: 13 residues. J gave up 7 bases and V 6 bases, and 7 bases lay outside the gene matches. CDR3 in amino acids: CASRGTGTGEQYF. The CDR3 nucleotides are TGTGCCAGCAGAGGGACAGGGACGGGGGAGCAGTACTTC.

The gene calls are TRBV30 and TRBJ2-7; 14 bases fit TRBD2. Germline CDR1 and CDR2: GTSNPN and SVGIG (reference sequence). This CDR3 has 16 residues. After removal of 4 bases from V and 4 bases from J, the junction contained 9 bases not matched to a gene. CDR3 sequence reads: CAWNPRGLAGDYEQYF. CDR3 DNA sequence: TGTGCCTGGAATCCGAGGGGACTAGCGGGGGATTACGAGCAGTACTTC.

CDR3 DNA: TGTGCCAGCTTAACGACCGGGTTGGGGACTGAAGCTTTCTTT. Translating it yields CASLTTGLGTEAFF. The chain combines TRBV19 with TRBJ1-1; D not certain. CDR1 LNHDA and CDR2 SQIVND come from the germline V gene (reference sequence). The CDR3 is made up of 14 amino acids. Trimming cost V 9 bases and J 5 bases, with 19 bases left between them.

This clone was found once. The chain recombines TRBV29-1 with TRBJ1-5, with TRBD1 matching over 10 bases. CDR1 SQVTM and CDR2 ANQGSEA come from the germline V gene. V shed 7 bases and J 2 bases; nucleotides not matched to a gene: 2. The CDR3 has 13 residues. Here the CDR3 reads CSGGQGGNQPQHF. As DNA, the CDR3 is TGCAGCGGCGGACAGGGGGGCAATCAGCCCCAGCATTTT.